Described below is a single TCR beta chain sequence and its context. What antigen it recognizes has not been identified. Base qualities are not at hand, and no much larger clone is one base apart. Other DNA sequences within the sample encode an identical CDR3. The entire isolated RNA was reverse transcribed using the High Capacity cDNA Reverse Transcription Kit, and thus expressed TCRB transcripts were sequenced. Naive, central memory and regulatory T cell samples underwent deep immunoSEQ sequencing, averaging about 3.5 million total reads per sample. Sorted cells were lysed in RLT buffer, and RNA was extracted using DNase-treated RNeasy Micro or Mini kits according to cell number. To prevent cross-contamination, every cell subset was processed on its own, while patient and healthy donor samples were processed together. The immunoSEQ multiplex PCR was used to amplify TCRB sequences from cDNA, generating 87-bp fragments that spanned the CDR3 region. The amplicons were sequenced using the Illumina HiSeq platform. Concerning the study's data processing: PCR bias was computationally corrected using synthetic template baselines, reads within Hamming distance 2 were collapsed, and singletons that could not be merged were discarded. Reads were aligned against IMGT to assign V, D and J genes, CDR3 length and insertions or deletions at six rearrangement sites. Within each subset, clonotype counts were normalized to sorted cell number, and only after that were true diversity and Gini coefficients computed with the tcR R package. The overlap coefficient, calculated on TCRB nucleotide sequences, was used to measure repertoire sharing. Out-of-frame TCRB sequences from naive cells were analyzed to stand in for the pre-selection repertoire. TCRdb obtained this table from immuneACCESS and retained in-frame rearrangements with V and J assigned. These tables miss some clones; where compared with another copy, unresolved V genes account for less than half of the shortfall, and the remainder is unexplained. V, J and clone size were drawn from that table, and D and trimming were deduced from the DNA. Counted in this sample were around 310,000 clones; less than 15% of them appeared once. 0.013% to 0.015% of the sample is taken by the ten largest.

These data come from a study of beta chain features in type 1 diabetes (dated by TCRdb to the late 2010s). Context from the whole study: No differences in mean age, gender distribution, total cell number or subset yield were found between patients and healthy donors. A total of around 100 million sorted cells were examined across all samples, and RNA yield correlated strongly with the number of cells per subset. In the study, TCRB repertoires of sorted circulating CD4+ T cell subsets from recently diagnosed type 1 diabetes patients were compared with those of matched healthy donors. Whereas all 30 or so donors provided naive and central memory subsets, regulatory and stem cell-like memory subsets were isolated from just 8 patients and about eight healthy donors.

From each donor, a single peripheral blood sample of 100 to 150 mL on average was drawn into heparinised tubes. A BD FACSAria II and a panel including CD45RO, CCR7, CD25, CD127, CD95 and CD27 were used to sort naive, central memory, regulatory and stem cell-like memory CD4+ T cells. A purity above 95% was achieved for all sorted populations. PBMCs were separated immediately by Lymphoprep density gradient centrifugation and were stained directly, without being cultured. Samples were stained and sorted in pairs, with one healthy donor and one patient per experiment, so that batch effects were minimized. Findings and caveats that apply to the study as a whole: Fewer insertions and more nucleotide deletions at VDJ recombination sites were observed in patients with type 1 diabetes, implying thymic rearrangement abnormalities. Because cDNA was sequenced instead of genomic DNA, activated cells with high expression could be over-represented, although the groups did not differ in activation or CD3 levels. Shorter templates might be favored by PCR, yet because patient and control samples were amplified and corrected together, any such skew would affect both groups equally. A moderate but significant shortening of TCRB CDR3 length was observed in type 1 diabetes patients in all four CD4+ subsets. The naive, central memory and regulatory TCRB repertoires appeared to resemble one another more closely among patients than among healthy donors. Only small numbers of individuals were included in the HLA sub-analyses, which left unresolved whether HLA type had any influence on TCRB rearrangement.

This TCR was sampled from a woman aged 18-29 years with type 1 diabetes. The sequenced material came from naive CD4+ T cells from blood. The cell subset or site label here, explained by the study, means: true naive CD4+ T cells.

The nucleotide sequence is given as TGTGCCAGCAGCTTAGATCGAGCTGGTGGCTACACCTTC. Its protein reads: CASSLDRAGGYTF. The chain joins TRBV11-2 to TRBJ1-2; there is no confident call for the D gene. Between the V and J ends, shortened by 0 bases and 7 bases respectively, the junction contains 9 bases. The CDR3 holds 13 amino acids from the cysteine to the phenylalanine. The CDR3 DNA has 39 bases and is translated from base 1. From a lookup of the germline V gene, CDR1 and CDR2 are SGHAT and FQNNGV.